These T cell receptor beta chains were read from a single sample in a study of blood T cell repertoires in COVID-19. The table came from immunoSEQ multiplex PCR; TCRdb's copy has only in-frame clones and leaves some out. The sample includes about 330,000 clones, over 70% of them seen just once. Material: PBMCs or T cells enriched from blood (not recorded which). All receptors derive from a man in his thirties or forties who had recovered from COVID-19. Both conserved end residues are part of each CDR3. The D gene is left open where the match is weak. Only part of the rows carry a size: once, few, many, or a class if the clone is expanded.

abundance	v_gene	d_gene	j_gene	CDR3nt	CDR3aa
.	TRBV24-1	TRBD2	TRBJ2-1	TGTGCCATCTCGGGGACTAGCGGGGGGTACTCCTACAATGAGCAGTTCTTC	CAISGTSGGYSYNEQFF
.	TRBV3-1/TRBV3-2	.	TRBJ2-3	TGTGCCAGCAGCCAAGACAGGCTGGCTGGCACAGATACGCAGTATTTT	CASSQDRLAGTDTQYF
.	TRBV7-9	TRBD1	TRBJ1-1	TGTGCCAGCAGCTTAGGGACAGGGCCCCACACTGAAGCTTTCTTT	CASSLGTGPHTEAFF
.	TRBV18	TRBD1	TRBJ1-2	TGTGCCAGCTCACCTGGACAGGCATTCTATGGCTACACCTTC	CASSPGQAFYGYTF
.	TRBV5-1	.	TRBJ1-2	TGCGCCAGCAGCTTGGTGGGGGGGAGCTATGGCTACACCTTC	CASSLVGGSYGYTF
.	TRBV19	TRBD2	TRBJ2-3	TGTGCCAGTAGGGTTAGCGGGGGGGTTCTAAGCACAGATACGCAGTATTTT	CASRVSGGVLSTDTQYF
.	TRBV7-3	TRBD1	TRBJ1-1	TGTGCCAGCAGCGCGACAGGGTTTGACACTGAAGCTTTCTTT	CASSATGFDTEAFF
.	TRBV7-3	.	TRBJ2-1	TGTGCCAGCAGCTTAAAATTAGCCGGTAATGAGCAGTTCTTC	CASSLKLAGNEQFF
.	TRBV30	TRBD2	TRBJ2-3	TGTGCCTGGAGTGTGGGAGCGGGGGTGACAGATACGCAGTATTTT	CAWSVGAGVTDTQYF
.	TRBV15	.	TRBJ1-5	TGTGCCACCAGCACCGGGCAGGGGCAGCCCCAGCATTTT	CATSTGQGQPQHF
many	TRBV6-4	TRBD1	TRBJ2-1	TGTGCCAGCAGTGTCGACAGGGGCCGCTACAATGAGCAGTTCTTC	CASSVDRGRYNEQFF
.	TRBV19	TRBD1	TRBJ1-1	TGTGCCAGTAGACCGGACAGGGGGCCTGAAGCTTTCTTT	CASRPDRGPEAFF
.	TRBV10-1	.	TRBJ1-3	TGCGCCAGCGGGGCCCGGCAGGTTTCAGGAAACACCATATATTTT	CASGARQVSGNTIYF
.	TRBV18	TRBD2	TRBJ2-7	TGTGCCAGCTCACCAACTAGCATAAGGACTAGCGGAACCTACGAGCAGTACTTC	CASSPTSIRTSGTYEQYF
.	TRBV6-2/TRBV6-3	.	TRBJ1-6	TGTGCCAGCAGTTACAGGGGCCGCGTCGGTTTCCCCCTCCACTTT	CASSYRGRVGFPLHF
.	TRBV19	.	TRBJ1-2	TGTGCCAGTAGGAACGGGGAGCTAAGCTATGGCTACACCTTC	CASRNGELSYGYTF
.	TRBV14	.	TRBJ1-2	TGTGCCAGCAGCCTGGGGGGGCGGCCCTATGGCTACACCTTC	CASSLGGRPYGYTF
once	TRBV28	TRBD1	TRBJ2-7	TGTGCCAGCAGCCGACAGGGGTTGCGAGAGCAGTACTTC	CASSRQGLREQYF
.	TRBV27	.	TRBJ1-1	TGTGCCAGCAGTGCGGGCCTTATGAACACTGAAGCTTTCTTT	CASSAGLMNTEAFF
.	TRBV6-1	.	TRBJ2-5	TGTGCCAGCAGTGGTAGGGGATGGGATACCCGGGAGACCCAGTACTTC	CASSGRGWDTRETQYF
once	TRBV6-2/TRBV6-3	.	TRBJ2-7	TGTGCCAGCAGTGCGAGCTCCTACGAGCAGTACTTC	CASSASSYEQYF
.	TRBV10-3	.	TRBJ1-1	TGTGCCATCAGTGAGTCAACTAACACTGAAGCTTTCTTT	CAISESTNTEAFF
.	TRBV4-1	.	TRBJ1-4	TGCGCCAGCAGCCAAGGGAGAACGGATGAAAAACTGTTTTTT	CASSQGRTDEKLFF
.	TRBV5-1	TRBD1	TRBJ1-6	TGCGCCAGCAGCCCCTTAACAGGGGATTCACCCCTCCACTTT	CASSPLTGDSPLHF